Ten or more counts support the clone carrying this T cell receptor beta chain. The germline V gene encodes CDR1 MNHEY and CDR2 SMNVEV (reference sequence). This CDR3 has 15 residues. After removal of 5 bases from V and 6 bases from J, the junction contained 8 bases not matched to a gene. Amplified regions were TCR beta CDR3 sequences from RNA transcripts. During a first-round RT-PCR of the TCR CDR3, the HTBI primer set was used. One entry per CDR3 protein, called by TCRdb with MiXCR from the multiplex PCR reads. Among about 590,000 distinct CDR3 sequences listed, approximately 15% were seen once. This sample is part of a study of T cells in Graves' hyperthyroidism and ophthalmopathy.

The material sequenced was blood. The TCR comes from a woman aged 18 to 35 with Graves' ophthalmopathy. The J gene is TRBJ2-2, the V gene TRBV27, with 8 bases fitting TRBD1. CDR3 in DNA: TGTGCCAGCAGTGCTCGGACAGGGTGGGCCGGGGAGCTGTTTTTT. It yields the protein CASSARTGWAGELFF.